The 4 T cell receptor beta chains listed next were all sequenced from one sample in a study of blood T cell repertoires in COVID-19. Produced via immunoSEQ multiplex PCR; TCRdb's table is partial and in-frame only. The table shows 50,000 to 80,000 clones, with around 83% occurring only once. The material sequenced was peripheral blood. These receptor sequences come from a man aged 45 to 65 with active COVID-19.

The CDR3 loop is CATSDSRQGDTGELFF. The CDR3 nucleotides read TGTGCCACCAGTGATTCCCGACAGGGGGACACCGGGGAGCTGTTTTTT. The V call is TRBV24-1, the J call TRBJ2-2; TRBD1 matches at 9 bases. The CDR3 loop spans 16 amino acids. V dropped 2 bases and J dropped 3; count of bases not matched to a gene: 3. CDR1 and CDR2 (germline): KGHDR, SFDVKD.

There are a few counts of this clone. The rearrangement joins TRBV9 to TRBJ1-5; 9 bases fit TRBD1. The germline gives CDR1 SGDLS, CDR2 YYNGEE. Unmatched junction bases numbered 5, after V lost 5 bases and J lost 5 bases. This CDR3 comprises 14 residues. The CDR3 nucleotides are TGTGCCAGCAGTTTGCGACAGGGGGATCAGCCCCAGCATTTT. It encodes CASSLRQGDQPQHF.

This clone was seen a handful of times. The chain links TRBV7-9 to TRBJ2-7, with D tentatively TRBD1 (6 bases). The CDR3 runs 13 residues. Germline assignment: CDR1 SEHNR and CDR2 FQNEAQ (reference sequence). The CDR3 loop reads CANGTRTTYEQYV. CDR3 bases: TGTGCTAACGGGACAAGGACGACCTACGAGCAGTACGTC.

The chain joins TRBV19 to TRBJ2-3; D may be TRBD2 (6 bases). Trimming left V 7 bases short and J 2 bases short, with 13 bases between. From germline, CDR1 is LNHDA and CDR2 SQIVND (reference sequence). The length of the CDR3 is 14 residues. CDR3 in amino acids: CASKLAPNTDTQYF. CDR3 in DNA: TGTGCCAGTAAACTAGCCCCAAACACAGATACGCAGTATTTT.